Each of the 18 T cell receptor beta chains below was sequenced from the same sample in a study of blood T cell repertoires in COVID-19. Sequenced by immunoSEQ multiplex PCR; TCRdb stores in-frame clones only, minus some. Here the sample spans approximately 170,000 clones, about four fifths being singletons. The sample taken for sequencing was peripheral blood. All receptors derive from a human donor with acute or convalescent COVID-19. The donor label of this sample is uncertain.

This clone was recorded a few times. This chain joins TRBV5-8 and TRBJ1-1; the match to TRBD1 covers 10 bases. The germline CDR1 and CDR2 sequences are SGHTS and YDEGEE. CDR3 length: 13 amino acids. V lost 4 bases, J lost 4 bases, and 1 base stayed unmatched. CDR3 sequence: CASSRTGGTEAFF. The CDR3 DNA reads as TGTGCCAGCAGCAGGACAGGGGGCACTGAAGCTTTCTTT.

This chain joins TRBV3-1 (or the pseudogene TRBV3-2) and TRBJ2-1, with TRBD2 as a possible D gene (6 bases). The CDR3 contains 14 residues. V was pared by 4 bases and J by 9 bases, with 16 bases between. Per germline, CDR1 LGHDT and CDR2 YNNKEL (reference sequence). CDR3 protein: CASSRGDLLLEQFF. The DNA for the CDR3 is TGTGCCAGCAGCCGCGGGGACTTACTCCTTGAGCAGTTCTTC.

Only one count was recorded for this clone. CDR3 protein: CASSSTGAPLNTEAFF. The CDR3 coding sequence is TGTGCCAGCAGTTCGACAGGGGCTCCCCTGAACACTGAAGCTTTCTTT. The rearrangement uses TRBV6-5 and TRBJ1-1; 8 positions agree with TRBD1. Per the germline V gene, CDR1 is MNHEY and CDR2 is SVGAGI. CDR3 length: 16 residues. V was clipped by 4 bases and J by 0 bases; unmatched bases: 7.

This sequence joins TRBV12-3 or TRBV12-4 and TRBJ2-2; D gene uncertain. This CDR3 region has 12 residues. V lost 3 bases to trimming and J lost 6 bases, with 5 bases between them. The CDR3 loop reads CASSFQSGELFF. In nucleotides, the CDR3 is TGTGCCAGCAGTTTTCAGTCCGGGGAGCTGTTTTTT.

The CDR3 region is CASSADPLSTEAFF. As DNA, the CDR3 is TGCGCCAGCAGCGCGGATCCTCTAAGCACTGAAGCTTTCTTT. The chain is built from TRBV5-1 and TRBJ1-1; D gene ambiguous. Trimming took off 4 bases at V and 4 bases at J, with 14 bases between the two ends. Germline values: CDR1 SGHRS, CDR2 YFSETQ. This CDR3 has 14 residues.

This rearrangement joins TRBV18 to TRBJ2-7; 8 bases align to TRBD1. The germline V gene encodes CDR1 KGHSH and CDR2 LQKENI. The CDR3 runs 13 residues. With V trimmed by 6 bases and J by 6 bases, 7 bases remained unmatched. CDR3 in amino acids: CASSQTDRAEQYF. The CDR3 nucleotides read TGTGCCAGCTCCCAGACGGACAGGGCCGAGCAGTACTTC.

CDR3 residues: CASSISVRGTIYF. CDR3 nucleotide sequence: TGTGCCAGTAGTATCAGCGTACGAGGCACCATATATTTT. The chain is built from TRBV19 and TRBJ1-3; D gene ambiguous. V lost 3 bases to trimming and J lost 9 bases, with 12 bases between them. CDR3 length equals 13 residues. The germline V gene has CDR1 LNHDA and CDR2 SQIVND (reference sequence).

This clone was observed a few times. V usage is TRBV5-1 and J usage is TRBJ2-3; maybe TRBD1 (5 bases). CDR1 SGHRS and CDR2 YFSETQ come from the germline V gene. Trimming stripped 5 bases from V and 6 bases from J, with 13 bases between. The CDR3 extends over 13 amino acids. CDR3 amino acids: CASRDNPGDTQYF. CDR3 DNA: TGCGCCAGCAGGGACAACCCAGGGGATACGCAGTATTTT.

The chain couples TRBV28 to TRBJ1-4, with 11 bases aligning to TRBD1. The V segment lost 3 bases and the J segment 4 bases; nucleotides outside the gene matches: 1. CDR3 length: 15 residues. Germline-derived CDR1 and CDR2 are MDHEN and SYDVKM. CDR3 in DNA: TGTGCCAGCAGTTTGGGGACAGGGGGTAATGAAAAACTGTTTTTT. Translation gives CASSLGTGGNEKLFF. Based on the CDR3 plus reference TRBV28 and TRBJ1-4, the full variable domain is DVKVTQSSRYLVKRTGEKVFLECVQDMDHENMFWYRQDPGLGLRLIYFSYDVKMKEKGDIPEGYSVSREKKERFSLILESASTNQTSMYLCASSLGTGGNEKLFFGSGTQLSVL.

The CDR3 spells CASSLRDSTHNEQFF. CDR3 nucleotide sequence: TGTGCCAGCAGCCTCCGGGACTCCACCCACAATGAGCAGTTCTTC. J is TRBJ2-1 and V is TRBV7-9; D is possibly TRBD2 (6 bases). The germline CDR1 and CDR2 sequences are SEHNR and FQNEAQ (reference sequence). V lost 5 bases to trimming and J lost 5 bases, with 16 bases between them. This CDR3 contains 15 residues.

The DNA for the CDR3 is TGTGCCAGCAGCCAAAGCCGTTATGGCTACACCTTC. This translates into CASSQSRYGYTF. The chain couples TRBV14 to TRBJ1-2; the D is unclear. Germline V gives CDR1 SGHDN, CDR2 FVKESK. CDR3 length: 12 residues. Trimming stripped 2 bases from V and 5 bases from J, with 6 bases between.

This rearrangement joins TRBV19 to TRBJ2-7; 7 bases fit TRBD1. Germline trimming cut 7 bases from V and 3 bases from J; bases unmatched to any gene: 15. The V gene's germline CDR1 is LNHDA and CDR2 SQIVND (reference sequence). CDR3 length: 16 amino acids. The CDR3 bases are TGTGCCAGTACCCAGGCTGCCCCCGACAGGGTCTACGAGCAGTACTTC. Translated: CASTQAAPDRVYEQYF.

V gene TRBV3-1 (or the pseudogene TRBV3-2) combines with J gene TRBJ2-1; no reliable D call. Germline V gene data show CDR1 as LGHDT and CDR2 as YNNKEL (reference sequence). The CDR3 is 16 residues long. With 0 bases removed from V and 0 bases from J, the gap between germline ends came to 9 bases. The CDR3 region has the DNA TGTGCCAGCAGCCAAGATCGAGGCGGCTCCTACAATGAGCAGTTCTTC. Its protein product is CASSQDRGGSYNEQFF.

The chain combines TRBV6-6 with TRBJ2-1, with TRBD1 matching 8 bases. Per the germline V gene, CDR1 is MNHNY and CDR2 is SVGAGI (reference sequence). The CDR3 extends over 15 amino acids. V dropped 6 bases and J dropped 9; count of bases not matched to a gene: 13. The CDR3 DNA is TGTGCCAGCAGCTCGCGAGGGACAGGTTCGAGTGAGCAGTTCTTC. Translation gives CASSSRGTGSSEQFF.

This sequence joins TRBV28 and TRBJ1-5; no clear D gene. Looked up from germline, CDR1 is MDHEN and CDR2 is SYDVKM. The CDR3 runs 16 residues. The ends were cut back, 5 bases at V and 2 bases at J, with 16 bases in the middle. CDR3 protein: CASSPPLGSGNQPQHF. CDR3 nucleotide sequence: TGTGCCAGCAGTCCCCCGCTGGGCAGTGGCAATCAGCCCCAGCATTTT.

The rearrangement joins TRBV6-6 to TRBJ2-7, with TRBD1 as a possible D gene (6 bases). Germline CDR1 and CDR2: MNHNY and SVGAGI (reference sequence). The V gene lost 7 bases and the J gene lost 4 bases, with 17 bases spanning the gap. This CDR3 contains 14 residues. The DNA of the CDR3 is TGTGCCAGCACCCGCCGAGGGGACAAATACGAGCAGTACTTC. This translates into CASTRRGDKYEQYF.

This sequence joins TRBV5-1 and TRBJ2-3; the D gene is possibly TRBD2 (5 bases). CDR1 SGHRS and CDR2 YFSETQ come from the germline V gene. V lost 1 base to trimming and J lost 1 base, with 13 bases between them. This CDR3 is built from 16 residues. The CDR3 sequence: CASSLQSRGRTDTQYF. The CDR3 DNA is TGCGCCAGCAGCTTGCAGAGCCGAGGGCGCACAGATACGCAGTATTTT.

The chain is built from TRBV10-1 and TRBJ2-5, with 7 positions matching TRBD2. The CDR3 has 15 residues. The germline V gene encodes CDR1 WNHNN and CDR2 SYGVQD (reference sequence). Trimming at V came to 3 bases and at J to 4 bases, leaving 8 bases not matched to a gene. The CDR3 sequence: CASSDGGSGGETQYF. CDR3 DNA: TGCGCCAGCAGTGATGGCGGGAGCGGCGGAGAGACCCAGTACTTC.